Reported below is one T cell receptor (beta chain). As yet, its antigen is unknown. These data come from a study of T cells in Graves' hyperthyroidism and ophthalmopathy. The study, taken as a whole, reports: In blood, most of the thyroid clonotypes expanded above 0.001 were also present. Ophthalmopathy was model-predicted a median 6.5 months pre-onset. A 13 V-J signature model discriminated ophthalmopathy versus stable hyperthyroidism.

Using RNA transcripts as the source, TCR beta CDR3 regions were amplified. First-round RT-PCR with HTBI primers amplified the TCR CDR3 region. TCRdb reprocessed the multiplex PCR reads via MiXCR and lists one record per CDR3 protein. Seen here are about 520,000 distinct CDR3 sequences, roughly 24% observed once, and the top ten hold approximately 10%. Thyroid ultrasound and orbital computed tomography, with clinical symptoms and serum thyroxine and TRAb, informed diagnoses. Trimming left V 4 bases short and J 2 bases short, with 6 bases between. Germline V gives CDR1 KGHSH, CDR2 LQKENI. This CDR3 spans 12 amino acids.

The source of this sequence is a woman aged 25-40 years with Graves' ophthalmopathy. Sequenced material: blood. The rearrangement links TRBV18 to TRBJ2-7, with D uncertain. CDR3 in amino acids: CASSLQTYEQYF. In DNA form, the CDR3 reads TGTGCCAGCTCACTACAAACCTACGAGCAGTACTTC.